A single count supports the clone carrying this T cell receptor (beta chain). This sample is drawn from a study of T cell responses to AZD1222 COVID-19 vaccine. This table comes from immunoSEQ multiplex PCR, and its TCRdb copy is limited to in-frame clones, with some not included. The table lists about 59,000 clones, roughly nine tenths of them singletons. V was clipped by 0 bases and J by 1 base, with 7 bases between them. CDR1 is SGHRS and CDR2 is YFSETQ in the germline V gene. CDR3 length equals 14 residues. The sequence came from an adult who received the AZD1222 COVID-19 vaccine. The V gene is TRBV5-1, the J gene TRBJ1-2; no firm D call. Material: peripheral blood, obtained 28 days after the second AZD1222 dose. For the CDR3, the DNA is TGCGCCAGCAGCTTGGGGGGTGTTAACTATGGCTACACCTTC. The encoded protein is CASSLGGVNYGYTF.